This TCR beta chain was sequenced in a study of T cells in lung cancer brain metastases. This clone has more than one count but fewer than ten. This table comes from immunoSEQ multiplex PCR, and its TCRdb copy is limited to in-frame clones, with some not included. The sample gives several thousand clones, roughly 88% of which show up once; more than 5% is in the top ten. V dropped 3 bases and J dropped 0; count of bases not matched to a gene: 10. This CDR3 contains 18 residues. The germline V gene encodes CDR1 SGHTA and CDR2 FQGNSA. No patient had a history of multiple malignancies, as such patients were excluded.

The receptor was isolated from a woman between 50 and 59 years old with non-small cell lung cancer. The chain has TRBV7-2 and TRBJ2-1; TRBD2 matches at 8 bases. The sample comprised tumor tissue from the primary lung tumor. CDR3 bases: TGTGCCAGCAGCTTCCTGTCGTTCGGGAGGGCCTCCTACAATGAGCAGTTCTTC. Encoded protein: CASSFLSFGRASYNEQFF. The whole variable domain, remainder taken from reference TRBV7-2 and TRBJ2-1, is GAGVSQSPSNKVTEKGKDVELRCDPISGHTALYWYRQSLGQGLEFLIYFQGNSAPDKSGLPSDRFSAERTGGSVSTLTIQRTQQEDSAVYLCASSFLSFGRASYNEQFFGPGTRLTVL.